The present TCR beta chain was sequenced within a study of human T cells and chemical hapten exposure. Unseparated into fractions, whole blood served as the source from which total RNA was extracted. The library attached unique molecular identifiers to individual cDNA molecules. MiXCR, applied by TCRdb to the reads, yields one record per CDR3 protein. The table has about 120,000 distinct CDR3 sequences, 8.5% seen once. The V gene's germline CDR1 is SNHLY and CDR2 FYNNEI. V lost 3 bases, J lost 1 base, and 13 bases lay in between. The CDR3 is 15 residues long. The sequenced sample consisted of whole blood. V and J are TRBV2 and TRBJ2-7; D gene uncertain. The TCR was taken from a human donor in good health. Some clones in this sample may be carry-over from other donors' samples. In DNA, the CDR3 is TGTGCCAGCAGTGACGGTCCAGTAGGATCCTACGAGCAGTACTTC. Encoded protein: CASSDGPVGSYEQYF.